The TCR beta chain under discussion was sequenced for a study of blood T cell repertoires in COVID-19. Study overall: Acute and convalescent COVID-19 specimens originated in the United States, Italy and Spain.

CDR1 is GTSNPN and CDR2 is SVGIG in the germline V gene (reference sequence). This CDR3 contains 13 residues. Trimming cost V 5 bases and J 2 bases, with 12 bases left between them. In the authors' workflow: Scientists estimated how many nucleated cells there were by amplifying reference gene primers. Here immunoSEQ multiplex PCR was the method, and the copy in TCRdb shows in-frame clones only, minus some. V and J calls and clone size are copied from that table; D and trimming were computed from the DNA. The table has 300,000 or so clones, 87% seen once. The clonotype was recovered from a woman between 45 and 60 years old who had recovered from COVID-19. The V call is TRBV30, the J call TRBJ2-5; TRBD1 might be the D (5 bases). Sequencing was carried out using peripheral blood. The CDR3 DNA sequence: TGTGCCTGGGATAAACAGGTTCAAGAGACCCAGTACTTC. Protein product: CAWDKQVQETQYF.